This TCR beta chain appears in the sequencing data of a study of blood T cell repertoires in COVID-19 (dated by TCRdb to 2020 to 2022). With respect to the entire study: The collaborator samples originated in the United States, Italy and Spain and spanned the acute and convalescent phases of COVID-19. The material from the prospective study consisted of cDNA or gDNA derived from T cells, B-cell-depleted T cells, or PBMCs. The dataset comprised deeply sampled blood TCRbeta repertoires from subjects exposed to, actively infected with, or recovered from COVID-19. A freely available public database, intended as a resource for researchers studying the immune response to SARS-CoV-2, is where the repertoires were released. Samples came from the ongoing ImmuneRACE study (first 160 participants) plus 1,254 subjects from 6 global collaborators. Nearly every sample came with metadata listing a de-identified subject ID, COVID-19 status, age in years and sex. Where HLA class I and class II types were available, the types were taken from metadata supplied by the sample provider, not from assay-based typing. Overall results and qualifications from the work: The amount of clinical and demographic metadata varied by source and participant and was provided uncurated.

Each collaborating institution followed its own protocols to collect whole blood in K2EDTA tubes. For TCRbeta analysis, collaborators shipped samples as frozen whole blood, isolated PBMCs, or DNA extracted from either of those sample types. Worth noting for this clone: Its antigen is still unknown. No per-base quality is available; no much larger clone lies one base away.

V is reduced by 0 bases and J by 6 bases, leaving a spacing of 12 bases between them. Taken from the germline V gene (reference sequence), the CDR1 and CDR2 loops are LNHDA and SQIVND. The CDR3 covers 15 residues, taking in both the cysteine and the phenylalanine. The DNA shown is the 45-base CDR3, in frame from base 1. The immunoSEQ Assay, a bias-controlled multiplex PCR, was used to amplify TCRbeta CDR3 regions from genomic DNA. On the study's bioinformatics: Nucleated cell counts per sample were estimated from amplification of reference gene primers within the assay. To quantify the absolute abundance of each unique TCRbeta CDR3 rearrangement, sequence reads were collapsed and filtered. For each sample, productive Simpson clonality was calculated as the square root of Simpson's diversity index across productive rearrangements. TCRdb took this table from immuneACCESS and kept in-frame rearrangements with V and J called. Such tables lack part of the clones; where checked against another copy, unresolved V genes explain under half of the gap, and the rest is unexplained. V and J calls and clone size are as listed in that table; D and trimming were resolved from the DNA. For this sample the table gives 220,000 or so clones, of which 80% were detected only once. Clones ranked in the top ten supply around 5.8% of the sample.

The chain is assembled from TRBV19 and TRBJ2-4; tentative D gene TRBD1, with 5 bases matching. The source is a woman in her 70s with acute or convalescent COVID-19. The sample comprised peripheral blood. The DNA reads TGTGCCAGTAGTATAGATGGGGCCCTAGGAAACATTCAGTACTTC. It is translated as CASSIDGALGNIQYF.